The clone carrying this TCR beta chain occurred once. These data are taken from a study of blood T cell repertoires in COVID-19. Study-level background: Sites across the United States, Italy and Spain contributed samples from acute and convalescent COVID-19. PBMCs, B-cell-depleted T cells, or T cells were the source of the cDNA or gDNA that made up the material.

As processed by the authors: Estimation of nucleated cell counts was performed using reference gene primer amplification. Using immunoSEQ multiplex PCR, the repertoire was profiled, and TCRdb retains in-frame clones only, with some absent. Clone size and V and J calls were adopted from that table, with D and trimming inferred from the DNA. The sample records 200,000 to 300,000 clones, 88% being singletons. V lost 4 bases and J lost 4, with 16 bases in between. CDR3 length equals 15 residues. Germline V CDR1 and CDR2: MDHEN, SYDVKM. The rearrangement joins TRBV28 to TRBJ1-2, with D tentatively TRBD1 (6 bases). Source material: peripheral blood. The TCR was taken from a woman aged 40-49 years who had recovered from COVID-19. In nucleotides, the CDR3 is TGTGCCAGCAGTTATACGACAGGAAGGAGCTATGGCTACACCTTC. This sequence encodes CASSYTTGRSYGYTF.